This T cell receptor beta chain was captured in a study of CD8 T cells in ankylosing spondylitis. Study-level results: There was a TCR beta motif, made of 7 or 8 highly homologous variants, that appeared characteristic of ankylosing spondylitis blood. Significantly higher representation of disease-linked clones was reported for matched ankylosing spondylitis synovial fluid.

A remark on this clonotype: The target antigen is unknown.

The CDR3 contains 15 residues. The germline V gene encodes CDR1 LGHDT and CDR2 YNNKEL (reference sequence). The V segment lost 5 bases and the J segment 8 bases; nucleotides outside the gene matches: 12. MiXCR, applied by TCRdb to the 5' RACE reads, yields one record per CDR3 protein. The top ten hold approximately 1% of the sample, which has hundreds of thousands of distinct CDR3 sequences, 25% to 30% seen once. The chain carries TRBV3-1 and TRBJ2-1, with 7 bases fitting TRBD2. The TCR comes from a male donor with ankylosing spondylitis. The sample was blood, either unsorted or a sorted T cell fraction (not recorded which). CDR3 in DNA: TGTGCCAGCAGCAGACCGGCGGGAGCGATAGATGAGCAGTTCTTC. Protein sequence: CASSRPAGAIDEQFF.